Following are 5 T cell receptor beta chains from one sample sequenced in a study of beta chain features in type 1 diabetes. The isolated RNA, all of it, was reverse transcribed, so expressed TCRB transcripts were what got sequenced. Assay: immunoSEQ multiplex PCR; the TCRdb copy retains only in-frame clones and omits some. The sample lists a few hundred thousand clones, about 11% occurring once. What was sequenced was central memory CD4+ T cells from blood. These TCRs come from a man between 18 and 29 years old in good health.

In its sample, this clone was seen many times. This chain uses TRBV29-1 with TRBJ2-5, with D uncertain. V lost 3 bases, J lost 5 bases, and 10 bases lay in between. The CDR3 has 12 amino acids. Germline CDR1 is SQVTM and CDR2 is ANQGSEA. The CDR3 spells CSVEYAVETQYF. CDR3 DNA sequence: TGCAGCGTTGAGTACGCTGTGGAGACCCAGTACTTC.

As regards this clone: A far larger clone differs by one base, so this is likely a read error. In DNA form, the CDR3 reads TGCGCCAGCAGCCAAGAGACAGGTCCTCCTTGTGGGGCCAACGTCCTGACTTTC. As protein: CASSQETGPPCGANVLTF. The chain joins TRBV4-1 to TRBJ2-6; perhaps TRBD1 as D (6 bases). CDR1 is MGHRA and CDR2 is YSYEKL in the germline V gene. This CDR3 contains 18 residues. V lost 0 bases, J lost 3 bases, and 15 bases lay in between.

This clone has a handful of counts. Different DNA sequences within this sample yield the same CDR3. The chain combines TRBV25-1 with TRBJ2-1; no clear D gene. From germline, CDR1 is MGHDK and CDR2 SYGVNS. CDR3 size: 13 residues. Trimming removed 4 bases at V and 0 bases at J, with 4 bases between. The CDR3 sequence is CASSASSYNEQFF. For the CDR3, the DNA is TGTGCCAGCAGTGCCAGCTCCTACAATGAGCAGTTCTTC.

This sequence joins TRBV6-6 and TRBJ2-7, with 7 bases identical to TRBD1. This CDR3 is 13 amino acids long. With 6 bases clipped from V and 5 bases from J, the junction kept 7 bases outside the gene matches. Germline V gene sequence: CDR1 MNHNY, CDR2 SVGAGI (reference sequence). CDR3 region: CASSLDRVHEQYF. CDR3 in DNA: TGTGCCAGCAGCCTCGACAGGGTCCACGAGCAGTACTTC.

This clone was seen a few times. V usage is TRBV19 and J usage is TRBJ2-1; D may correspond to TRBD1 or TRBD2 (8 bases each). The CDR3 runs 14 residues. V was shortened by 7 bases and J by 7 bases, with 17 bases between the two germline ends. CDR1 and CDR2 (germline): LNHDA, SQIVND (reference sequence). Here the CDR3 reads CASTAGGGRNEQFF. CDR3 DNA: TGTGCCAGTACCGCAGGGGGCGGGAGGAATGAGCAGTTCTTC.